This is a list of T cell receptor beta chains from one sample in a study of graft-versus-host responses after intestinal transplantation. TCRdb keeps only in-frame clones here, not all; method: immunoSEQ multiplex PCR. The sample has over 15,000 clones, 74% seen once. The sequencing here drew on ileum tissue, taken 14 days after transplant. All receptors derive from a human patient who received an intestinal transplant, so some T cells may come from the graft donor. Each CDR3 is given with its conserved first and last residue. A D gene is named only where the DNA matches it firmly. Size is stated for part of the rows, as once, few or many counts, or as a class when the clone is expanded.

len	d_gene	v_gene	j_gene	abundance	CDR3aa	CDR3nt
14	NA	TRBV27	TRBJ1-4	NA	CASSLLGAGEKLFF	TGTGCCAGCAGCCTCTTGGGGGCGGGTGAAAAACTGTTTTTT
13	NA	TRBV5-6	TRBJ2-4	NA	CASGPAISGIQYF	TGTGCCAGCGGACCGGCAATATCCGGCATTCAGTACTTC
19	TRBD1	TRBV7-9	TRBJ2-6	few	CASSSRQGESQNGANVLTF	TGTGCCAGCAGCTCGAGACAGGGGGAGTCGCAAAATGGGGCCAACGTCCTGACTTTC
11	NA	TRBV20-1	TRBJ1-1	once	CSVSGPSFAFF	TGCAGTGTCAGTGGTCCATCTTTCGCTTTCTTT
13	TRBD1	TRBV5-4	TRBJ2-5	NA	CASAMTGRETQYF	TGTGCCAGCGCCATGACAGGGCGGGAGACCCAGTACTTC
15	NA	TRBV7-3	TRBJ2-1	once	CASSLGLYSYNEQFF	TGTGCCAGCAGCTTAGGACTATACTCCTACAATGAGCAGTTCTTC
12	TRBD2	TRBV2	TRBJ2-7	NA	CASKGLAIEQYF	TGTGCCAGCAAAGGACTAGCAATCGAGCAGTACTTC
18	NA	TRBV7-6	TRBJ2-7	NA	CASSLVTTTSRGDYEQYF	TGTGCCAGCAGCTTAGTCACCACTACTAGCAGGGGTGACTACGAGCAGTACTTC
13	NA	TRBV4-1	TRBJ2-7	NA	CASSQDSSYEQYF	TGCGCCAGCAGCCAGGACTCCTCCTACGAGCAGTACTTC
19	NA	TRBV7-9	TRBJ2-7	few	CASSSTPTFSTELTYEQYF	TGTGCCAGCAGCTCCACACCCACATTCAGTACAGAGCTTACCTACGAGCAGTACTTC
14	NA	TRBV5-5	TRBJ1-3	NA	CASSAEGVGNTIYF	TGTGCCAGCAGCGCCGAGGGCGTCGGAAACACCATATATTTT
14	NA	TRBV19	TRBJ1-5	NA	CASSMPRSNQPQHF	TGTGCCAGTAGTATGCCCCGTAGCAATCAGCCCCAGCATTTT
15	NA	TRBV6-1	TRBJ1-1	NA	CASSEARGGYTEAFF	TGTGCCAGCAGTGAAGCTAGGGGCGGGTACACTGAAGCTTTCTTT
10	NA	TRBV29-1	TRBJ2-3	NA	CSVDAVTQYF	TGCAGCGTTGACGCAGTTACGCAGTATTTT
17	NA	TRBV29-1	TRBJ1-3	NA	CSVVEGVGGSSGNTIYF	TGCAGCGTTGTCGAGGGAGTTGGGGGCTCTTCTGGAAACACCATATATTTT
10	NA	TRBV7-9	TRBJ1-1	few	CASSGYEAFF	TGTGCCAGCTCTGGATATGAAGCTTTCTTT
17	TRBD1	TRBV5-4	TRBJ2-2	NA	CASSLGVGRGRTGELFF	TGTGCCAGCAGCTTGGGAGTGGGTAGGGGGCGAACCGGGGAGCTGTTTTTT
14	NA	TRBV6-6	TRBJ2-1	NA	CASSGSNSYNEQFF	TGTGCCAGCAGTGGTAGCAACTCCTACAATGAGCAGTTCTTC
13	NA	TRBV19	TRBJ1-1	NA	CASSIPWGTEAFF	TGTGCCAGTAGTATTCCCTGGGGCACTGAAGCTTTCTTT
18	NA	TRBV7-6	TRBJ2-2	NA	CASSPSFGGPRQTGELFF	TGTGCCAGCAGCCCATCCTTTGGGGGGCCGCGGCAGACCGGGGAGCTGTTTTTT
14	TRBD2	TRBV27	TRBJ2-1	NA	CASRLAGSYNEQFF	TGTGCCAGCAGACTAGCGGGGTCCTACAATGAGCAGTTCTTC
13	NA	TRBV30	TRBJ2-3	NA	CAWSVVAPDTQYF	TGTGCCTGGAGTGTAGTAGCCCCCGATACGCAGTATTTT
14	NA	TRBV5-8	TRBJ1-4	NA	CASSNAATNEKLFF	TGTGCCAGCAGTAACGCAGCAACTAATGAAAAACTGTTTTTT
14	NA	TRBV7-2	TRBJ1-2	NA	CASSLSMWQGGYTF	TGTGCCAGCAGCTTATCAATGTGGCAGGGTGGCTACACCTTC
13	NA	TRBV6-4	TRBJ2-5	NA	CASSENEQETQYF	TGTGCCAGCAGTGAGAACGAACAAGAGACCCAGTACTTC
13	TRBD2	TRBV10-2	TRBJ2-7	NA	CASRLAGVNEQYF	TGCGCCAGCAGACTAGCGGGAGTAAATGAGCAGTACTTC
15	TRBD1	TRBV5-1	TRBJ1-1	NA	CASSPGDRRNTEAFF	TGCGCCAGCAGCCCCGGGGACAGGAGGAACACTGAAGCTTTCTTT
15	TRBD1	TRBV10-1	TRBJ2-3	NA	CASSDRGQGGDTQYF	TGCGCCAGCAGTGACCGGGGACAGGGTGGAGATACGCAGTATTTT
14	NA	TRBV5-5	TRBJ2-7	few	CASSPSHTFREQYF	TGTGCCAGCAGCCCCTCCCACACGTTTCGCGAGCAGTACTTC
17	TRBD2	TRBV27	TRBJ2-2	NA	CASSPLMTSKGTGELFF	TGTGCCAGCAGTCCTCTTATGACTAGCAAGGGCACCGGGGAGCTGTTTTTT
17	TRBD1	TRBV28	TRBJ1-5	few	CASSSWTGGNSNQPQHF	TGTGCCAGCAGTTCATGGACAGGGGGAAATAGCAATCAGCCCCAGCATTTT
16	NA	TRBV9	TRBJ2-3	NA	CASSVEGGPITDTQYF	TGTGCCAGCAGCGTAGAGGGGGGCCCAATCACAGATACGCAGTATTTT
15	NA	TRBV21-1	TRBJ2-6	NA	CASSKAGSGANVLTF	TGTGCCAGCAGCAAAGCAGGCTCTGGGGCCAACGTCCTGACTTTC
14	NA	TRBV5-1	TRBJ2-3	NA	CASSLPGPADTQYF	TGCGCCAGCAGCTTGCCCGGACCGGCGGATACGCAGTATTTT
15	NA	TRBV5-1	TRBJ2-1	NA	CASSLARVSYNEQFF	TGCGCCAGCAGCTTGGCGAGGGTCTCCTACAATGAGCAGTTCTTC
16	NA	TRBV19	TRBJ2-1	few	CASSIGGRMSYNEQFF	TGTGCCAGTAGTATAGGAGGACGGATGTCCTACAATGAGCAGTTCTTC
16	TRBD2	TRBV30	TRBJ2-7	NA	CAWSVRTSGRGYEQYF	TGTGCCTGGAGTGTACGGACTAGCGGACGAGGGTACGAGCAGTACTTC